This T cell receptor beta chain was obtained from a study of cytomegalovirus exposure and HLA in healthy donors. Comments on this clone: Antigen specificity is unknown.

The V end lost 0 bases, the J end lost 0 bases, and 9 bases lay between the germline ends. Germline V gene sequence: CDR1 SGDLS, CDR2 YYNGEE. The CDR3 extends over 15 amino acids. Whole-study results and caveats: As a later analysis showed, several of the most significant clusters appeared to be linked to common viral pathogens. Follow-up analysis later connected one missense variant in DCLRE1C with trimming of TCR beta V- and J-genes. In an earlier analysis, in some 600 donors, most V segments appeared productive either ~90% or ~30% of the time.

PCR used 60 Vbeta primers and 13 Jbeta primers. In the source study's methods: Per a later analysis, the number of unique TCR beta chains was roughly 80 million, of which some 10 million were shared. Libraries were prepared by immunoSEQ multiplex PCR; TCRdb keeps only in-frame clonotypes and omits some of them. From that table come the V and J calls and clone size; the DNA was used to work out D and trimming. The profile shows 90,000 to 120,000 clones, about 77% of them singletons. Material for sequencing was PBMCs. V gene TRBV9 combines with J gene TRBJ1-1; D call uncertain. This sequence was found in a woman aged 18 to 35 in good health and CMV-seropositive. As DNA, the CDR3 is TGTGCCAGCAGCGTAGCGGACTTAATGAACACTGAAGCTTTCTTT. This codes for CASSVADLMNTEAFF.